Sequencing of this T cell receptor (beta chain) was carried out in a study of blood T cell repertoires in COVID-19. Study-wide background: Samples came from the United States, Italy and Spain, spanning acute and convalescent COVID-19. T cells, B-cell-depleted T cells, or PBMCs supplied cDNA or gDNA.

Germline CDR1 is SGHDN and CDR2 is FVKESK. Trimming took 0 bases from V and 7 from J, leaving 9 bases between them. CDR3 length equals 13 residues. Some clones are missing from TCRdb's copy, which holds only in-frame ones; the method was immunoSEQ multiplex PCR. The repertoire holds about 300,000 clones, with 75% to 90% as singletons. Recruitment covered roughly 24 US areas and drew participants whose ages spanned roughly 18 to 100 years. Membership in each cohort depended on participant-reported clinical history. Sequencing input: PBMCs or T cells enriched from blood (not recorded which). This clonotype originated in a man between 60 and 75 years old who had recovered from COVID-19. The genes are TRBV14 and TRBJ2-5; unclear D gene. CDR3 sequence: CASSQDLIGTQYF. As DNA, the CDR3 is TGTGCCAGCAGCCAAGATCTCATCGGGACCCAGTACTTC. Complete variable domain (other parts from reference TRBV14 and TRBJ2-5): EAGVTQFPSHSVIEKGQTVTLRCDPISGHDNLYWYRRVMGKEIKFLLHFVKESKQDESGMPNNRFLAERTGGTYSTLKVQPAELEDSGVYFCASSQDLIGTQYFGPGTRLLVL.